This TCR beta chain was obtained from a study of CD8+ T cells in alopecia areata. Study overall: For the treated group, dosing was oral tofacitinib at 5 to 10 mg twice daily.

Following RNA extraction, reverse transcription yielded cDNA that acted as the sequencing template. Produced via immunoSEQ multiplex PCR; TCRdb's table is partial and in-frame only. The sample has about 110,000 clones, less than 90% seen once. Germline-derived CDR1 and CDR2 are SQVTM and ANQGSEA. This CDR3 contains 14 residues. J gave up 3 bases and V 4 bases, and 4 bases lay outside the gene matches. Treatment meaning: oral pan-JAK inhibitor, 5-10 mg twice daily. The chain uses TRBV29-1 and TRBJ2-7; 12 nucleotides line up with TRBD1. This TCR was sampled from a human donor with alopecia areata. Sequencing was performed on CD8+ T cells sorted from blood, taken at week 24, from a patient treated with tofacitinib. CDR3 sequence reads: CSVGGTGGSYEQYF. Written as DNA, the CDR3 is TGCAGCGTTGGGGGGACAGGGGGCAGCTACGAGCAGTACTTC.